Presented here are 10 T cell receptor beta chains from one specimen sequenced in a study of blood T cell repertoires in COVID-19. The table came from immunoSEQ multiplex PCR; TCRdb's copy has only in-frame clones and leaves some out. The repertoire holds about 370,000 clones, approximately 90% seen once, with around 1% in the top ten. Sequenced: PBMCs or T cells enriched from blood (not recorded which). The receptors were sampled from a man between 18 and 29 years old who had recovered from COVID-19.

The J gene is TRBJ2-3, the V gene TRBV11-1; 10 positions agree with TRBD1. V shed 5 bases and J 1 base; nucleotides not matched to a gene: 6. CDR1 and CDR2 from the germline V gene are SGHAT and FQDESV (reference sequence). The CDR3 length is 16 residues. CDR3 sequence (DNA): TGTGCCAGCAGCGGAGGGACAGGGGATGGCACAGATACGCAGTATTTT. Translated, it gives CASSGGTGDGTDTQYF.

In regard to this clone: The junction shows a germline mismatch at one end, possibly a read error. The chain joins TRBV28 to TRBJ2-1; D is perhaps TRBD1 (6 bases). Per the germline V gene, CDR1 is MDHEN and CDR2 is SYDVKM. The CDR3 has 12 residues. Here the CDR3 reads CASTLTTGEQFF. CDR3 nucleotides: TGTGCCAGCACTTTAACGACAGGCGAGCAGTTCTTC.

Only one count was recorded for this clone. The chain couples TRBV6-1 to TRBJ2-1; the D gene is possibly TRBD1 (6 bases). Germline-derived CDR1 and CDR2 are MNHNS and SASEGT. Trimming removed 2 bases from V and 5 bases from J, with 10 bases in between. The CDR3 has 14 residues. CDR3 protein: CASSEMTGHNEQFF. CDR3 DNA: TGTGCCAGCAGTGAAATGACAGGCCACAATGAGCAGTTCTTC.

The chain recombines TRBV5-1 with TRBJ1-2; a possible D gene is TRBD1 (6 bases). Germline-derived CDR1 and CDR2 are SGHRS and YFSETQ. Trimming stripped 4 bases from V and 7 bases from J, with 20 bases between. The CDR3 is 15 residues long. The CDR3 nucleotides read TGCGCCAGCAGCCCTGGGACATTAGGGTCGAGTGGCTACACCTTC. This sequence encodes CASSPGTLGSSGYTF.

This clone was recorded once. The rearrangement joins TRBV27 to TRBJ2-2; TRBD1 aligns across 9 bases. Per germline, CDR1 MNHEY and CDR2 SMNVEV (reference sequence). The CDR3 is 16 amino acids. With V trimmed by 5 bases and J by 0 bases, 4 bases remained unmatched. CDR3 coding DNA: TGTGCCAGCAGTGCCCGACAGGGGGCGAACACCGGGGAGCTGTTTTTT. Translation: CASSARQGANTGELFF.

The genes are TRBV4-2 and TRBJ2-1; 14 bases agree with TRBD2. The trim removed 0 bases at V and 2 bases at J, leaving 6 bases unmatched. The CDR3 consists of 19 residues. CDR1 is LGHNA, CDR2 YNFKEQ, per germline. Here the CDR3 reads CASSQEGLAGELAYNEQFF. The CDR3 coding sequence is TGTGCCAGCAGCCAAGAGGGACTAGCGGGAGAGCTGGCCTACAATGAGCAGTTCTTC.

This chain connects TRBV9 to TRBJ2-5; the D gene is possibly TRBD1 (6 bases). Looked up from germline, CDR1 is SGDLS and CDR2 is YYNGEE. Between the trimmed V and J ends, which lost 2 bases and 5 bases, there was a span of 13 bases. The CDR3 runs 14 residues. The DNA for the CDR3 is TGTGCCAGCAGCGTCCCTGGCCAGGGGGAGACCCAGTACTTC. Protein: CASSVPGQGETQYF.

This chain uses TRBV5-8 with TRBJ1-3; D ambiguous. V lost 6 bases, J lost 2 bases, and 12 bases lay in between. Per germline, CDR1 SGHTS and CDR2 YDEGEE. The length of the CDR3 is 14 residues. The CDR3 nucleotides are TGTGCCAGCACCCAACTTGCTGCTGGAAACACCATATATTTT. This translates into CASTQLAAGNTIYF.

The CDR3 region is CASSSHSRDREDYGYTF. CDR3 DNA sequence: TGTGCCAGCAGCTCCCACAGCCGGGACAGGGAAGATTATGGCTACACCTTC. The chain couples TRBV9 to TRBJ1-2; TRBD1 aligns across 9 bases. This CDR3 spans 17 amino acids. The V and J ends lost 4 bases and 5 bases, in that order; junction bases with no gene match: 15. The germline V gene has CDR1 SGDLS and CDR2 YYNGEE.

The CDR3 bases are TGTGCCATCAGTGAGTTTGGCAACACTGGGGCCAACGTCCTGACTTTC. It specifies CAISEFGNTGANVLTF. This chain uses TRBV10-3 with TRBJ2-6; D remains ambiguous. The germline V gene has CDR1 ENHRY and CDR2 SYGVKD. CDR3 length: 16 amino acids. V lost 1 base and J 2 bases, leaving 9 bases between the germline ends.